This T cell receptor beta chain originates from a study of blood T cell repertoires in COVID-19. About the research overall: The analysed material was cDNA or gDNA that came from T cells, B-cell-depleted T cells, or PBMCs.

The CDR3 runs to 17 residues. CDR1 LGHDT and CDR2 YNNKEL come from the germline V gene (reference sequence). The ends lost 0 bases at V and 7 bases at J; junction bases unmatched: 10. Libraries were prepared by immunoSEQ multiplex PCR; TCRdb keeps only in-frame clonotypes and omits some of them. The sample contains under 350,000 clones, approximately 83% of which appear only once. Recruitment covered about 26 US areas and drew participants whose ages spanned about 18 to 89 years. Participants were placed into cohorts based on the clinical history they reported. This sequence joins TRBV3-1 (or the pseudogene TRBV3-2) and TRBJ2-1; 9 bases agree with TRBD2. The receptor was isolated from a woman in her forties with acute COVID-19. The sequencing sample was made of PBMCs or T cells enriched from blood (not recorded which). This CDR3 reads CASSQDLGGGAGNEQFF. CDR3 bases: TGTGCCAGCAGCCAAGATCTTGGCGGGGGGGCGGGTAATGAGCAGTTCTTC.